These T cell receptor beta chains were read from a single sample in a study of siplizumab effects on memory and regulatory T cells. Profiling relied on immunoSEQ multiplex PCR, and the TCRdb table lists in-frame clones only, not all of them. The sample shows 60,000 to 65,000 clones, 79% of them seen only once. The sample consisted of memory CD4+ T cells sorted from blood. The source of these receptors is a human donor in good health. The CDR3 runs from the conserved cysteine through the conserved F or W.

J gene,V gene,CDR3 protein
TRBJ2-3,TRBV7-2,CASSFGLARADTQYF
TRBJ1-2,TRBV4-3,CASSQDVRHSNYGYTF
TRBJ2-7,TRBV5-8,CASSSRTGLGHEQYF
TRBJ2-7,TRBV5-6,CASSLAQAYEQYF
TRBJ1-2,TRBV29-1,CSVDPDRGQGYTF
TRBJ2-5,TRBV5-1,CASSLGGSGGRETQYF
TRBJ1-5,TRBV2,CASSPSSQPQHF
TRBJ1-6,TRBV27,CASSLWPGNSPLHF
TRBJ2-3,TRBV7-9,CASSQTYGNSQDTQYF
TRBJ1-2,TRBV6-4,CASSQTGTTYGYTF
TRBJ2-5,TRBV7-2,CASSFFWVNQETQYF
TRBJ1-1,TRBV19,CASRSIGGTEAFF
TRBJ2-1,TRBV20-1,CSASDNEQFF
TRBJ1-4,TRBV5-1,CASSLFRRSNEKLFF
TRBJ1-2,TRBV19,CASSTWTGYGNGYTF
TRBJ2-3,TRBV28,CASSFRAADTQYF